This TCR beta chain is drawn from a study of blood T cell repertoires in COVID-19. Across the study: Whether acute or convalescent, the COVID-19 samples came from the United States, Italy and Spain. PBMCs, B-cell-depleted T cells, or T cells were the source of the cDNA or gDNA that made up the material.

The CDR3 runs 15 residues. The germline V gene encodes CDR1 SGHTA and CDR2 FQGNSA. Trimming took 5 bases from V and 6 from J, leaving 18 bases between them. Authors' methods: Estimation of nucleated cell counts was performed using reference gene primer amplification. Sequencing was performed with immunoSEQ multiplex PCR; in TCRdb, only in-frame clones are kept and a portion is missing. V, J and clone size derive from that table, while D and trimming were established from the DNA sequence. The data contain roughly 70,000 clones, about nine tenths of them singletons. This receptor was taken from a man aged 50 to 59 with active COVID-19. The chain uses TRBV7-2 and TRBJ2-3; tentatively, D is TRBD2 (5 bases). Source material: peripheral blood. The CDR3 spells CASSPPSTRSDTQYF. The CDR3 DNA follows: TGTGCCAGCAGCCCGCCTAGCACTAGGTCGGATACGCAGTATTTT. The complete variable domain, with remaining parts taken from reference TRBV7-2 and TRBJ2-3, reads GAGVSQSPSNKVTEKGKDVELRCDPISGHTALYWYRQSLGQGLEFLIYFQGNSAPDKSGLPSDRFSAERTGGSVSTLTIQRTQQEDSAVYLCASSPPSTRSDTQYFGPGTRLTVL.